This is a list of T cell receptor beta chains from one sample in a study of blood T cell repertoires in COVID-19. The protocol was immunoSEQ multiplex PCR, while the TCRdb copy is restricted to in-frame clones and leaves out a portion. The table records roughly 250,000 clones, about four fifths of them present only once. What was sequenced was peripheral blood. These TCRs come from a person aged 65-85 years with COVID-19, enrolled during active disease. The conserved cysteine and the conserved F or W are not part of the CDR3 here.

V	J	CDR3
TRBV5-1	TRBJ2-3	ASSLAGGPIDTQY
TRBV4-2	TRBJ1-4	ASSQGGGGNEKLF
TRBV24-1	TRBJ2-5	ATSDPGPKETQY
TRBV5-4	TRBJ1-1	ASSLFGVLATEAF
TRBV5-1	TRBJ1-4	ASSSGTSKEKLF
TRBV19	TRBJ1-5	ASSIAGGNQPQH
TRBV9	TRBJ2-3	ASSFRTSGGFDTQY
TRBV27	TRBJ2-7	ASSRAVTGVYEQY
TRBV13	TRBJ2-1	ASSFGTSGYNEQF
TRBV19	TRBJ2-6	ASSKSGAGANVLT
TRBV7-3	TRBJ2-1	ASSLEGGYNEQF
TRBV5-1	TRBJ1-1	ASSQTTGGNTEAF
TRBV2	TRBJ1-1	ASAEDDTEAF
TRBV4-3	TRBJ1-3	ASSRDAQGPSGNTIY
TRBV5-6	TRBJ1-6	ASATQTGRYNSPLH
TRBV7-2	TRBJ2-5	ASSFQGRSETQY
TRBV12-3/TRBV12-4	TRBJ2-1	ASSRGNEQF
TRBV6-5	TRBJ2-7	ASSYWAGGPYEQY
TRBV7-9	TRBJ2-4	ASSSGESAKNIQY
TRBV4-2	TRBJ2-7	ASSQYRGETYEQY
TRBV10-1	TRBJ1-2	ASSGPTTAYGYT
TRBV7-2	TRBJ2-7	ASSRGTVGEQY
TRBV7-2	TRBJ2-1	ASSSVNSGLYEQF
TRBV9	TRBJ2-3	ASTRGGVSTDTQY
TRBV28	TRBJ1-5	ASFRERQPQH
TRBV11-3	TRBJ2-1	ASSLGRGDVDEQF
TRBV9	TRBJ1-1	ASSVDPQTGINTEAF
TRBV7-2	TRBJ1-1	ASSLAAGEFPEAF
TRBV28	TRBJ2-7	ASTGFGAPYEQY
TRBV5-8	TRBJ2-3	ASSRGGDTQY
TRBV2	TRBJ1-6	ASSVGGSGLNNSPLH
TRBV24-1	TRBJ2-2	ATSDLGASNTGELF
TRBV6-5	TRBJ1-5	ASRGAGQPQH
TRBV6-5	TRBJ2-3	ASSYVTSGGTDTQY
TRBV3-1/TRBV3-2	TRBJ1-6	ASSQRQGQNSPLH
TRBV19	TRBJ1-6	ASRTGGHYSPLH
TRBV4-1	TRBJ1-2	ASSQDRVRGQRGGYT
TRBV7-2	TRBJ2-5	ASSSSTPRGQETQY
TRBV9	TRBJ1-3	ASSAELNSGNTIY
TRBV28	TRBJ2-2	ASLNLQGRSTGELF
TRBV3-1/TRBV3-2	TRBJ2-7	ASSQDFGPYEQY
TRBV7-2	TRBJ2-3	ASSFLAGPTDTQY
TRBV27	TRBJ2-1	ASSALGLAGKQF
TRBV10-3	TRBJ2-3	AISERDTSDTQY
TRBV6-4	TRBJ1-5	ASSDTWTDQPQH
TRBV28	TRBJ1-6	ASSSPGTGGGNSPLH
TRBV5-4	TRBJ1-2	AIPGEPGYGYT
TRBV19	TRBJ1-2	ASSIGQALANYGYT
TRBV5-5	TRBJ2-7	ASTKGLAGGRTYEQY
TRBV28	TRBJ1-1	ASSTGGGESTEAF